This T cell receptor beta chain came from a study of blood T cell repertoires in COVID-19. About the research overall: Acute and convalescent COVID-19 samples came from the United States, Italy and Spain. Sources were T cells, B-cell-depleted T cells, or PBMCs; the material itself was cDNA or gDNA.

CDR3 length equals 19 residues. Trimming removed 6 bases from V and 0 bases from J; junction bases left unmatched: 8. CDR1 is MDHEN, CDR2 SYDVKM, per germline. This clone came up a few times. Original processing notes: Cell counts per sample came from amplifying reference gene primers. Sequencing used immunoSEQ multiplex PCR; TCRdb keeps in-frame clones, though not all of them. V, J and clone size are taken as reported in that table, and D and trimming were inferred from the DNA itself. The sample lists some 120,000 clones, about 77% occurring once. This sequence joins TRBV28 and TRBJ2-1; 16 bases match TRBD2. Sequencing was done on a sample of peripheral blood. The origin of this receptor is a human donor in a cohort sampled during active COVID-19. The DNA for the CDR3 is TGTGCCAGCAGATCCGGGACTAGCGGGGGGGCGTACTCCTACAATGAGCAGTTCTTC. This translates into CASRSGTSGGAYSYNEQFF.